One and the same sample provided the 9 T cell receptor beta chains below, sequenced in a study of response to subunit inactivated influenza vaccine. A single record per CDR3 protein comes from TCRdb applying MiXCR to the RT-PCR reads. The repertoire holds under 200,000 distinct CDR3 sequences, with approximately 11% as singletons. Here the sequenced sample was non-naive T cells sorted from PBMCs, taken around seven weeks after vaccination. These receptors came from a man between 50 and 59 years old who received an inactivated influenza vaccine.

The chain uses TRBV12-3 or TRBV12-4 and TRBJ1-4, with 8 bases identical to TRBD1. The V and J ends lost 5 bases and 11 bases, in that order; junction bases with no gene match: 13. CDR3 size: 15 residues. CDR3 bases: TGTGCCAGCAGTCACTCCGGACAGGGTCTGTGGAAACTGTTTTTT. Its protein is CASSHSGQGLWKLFF.

The sample holds many counts of this clonotype. The genes are TRBV12-3 or TRBV12-4 and TRBJ2-7; tentatively, D is TRBD1 (5 bases). V was pared by 1 base and J by 0 bases, with 13 bases between. This CDR3 comprises 16 residues. The CDR3 region has the DNA TGTGCCAGCAGTTTAGGGCAGGGATTGATCTCCTACGAGCAGTACTTC. Its translation is CASSLGQGLISYEQYF.

Only a few counts were recorded for this clonotype. This chain connects TRBV28 to TRBJ2-7; D assignment may be TRBD1 or TRBD2 (7 bases each). Between the trimmed V and J ends, which lost 7 bases and 0 bases, there was a span of 19 bases. Germline-derived CDR1 and CDR2 are MDHEN and SYDVKM. CDR3 length: 16 amino acids. Written as DNA, the CDR3 is TGTGCCAGCAATCCAGGGGGGGCTTTCAGCTCCTACGAGCAGTACTTC. This sequence encodes CASNPGGAFSSYEQYF.

The chain combines TRBV12-3 or TRBV12-4 with TRBJ2-7, with 7 bases lining up with TRBD1. The CDR3 is made up of 17 amino acids. V shed 5 bases, J shed 2 bases, and the junction held 15 bases outside the gene matches. The chain's CDR3 is CASSLTWDSPLAYEQYF. DNA for the CDR3: TGTGCCAGCAGTCTTACTTGGGACAGCCCGCTAGCCTACGAGCAGTACTTC.

This clonotype was observed a few times. The chain links TRBV5-1 to TRBJ1-1; D unresolved. Trimming removed 0 bases at V and 8 bases at J, with 11 bases between. Germline assignment: CDR1 SGHRS and CDR2 YFSETQ. CDR3 length: 13 residues. Written as DNA, the CDR3 is TGCGCCAGCAGCTTGGACGCCTCGGACGAAGCTTTCTTT. Its translation is CASSLDASDEAFF.

This clonotype was counted between two and nine times. The chain links TRBV29-1 to TRBJ2-1; 10 nucleotides align to TRBD2. CDR3 size: 15 residues. Per the germline V gene, CDR1 is SQVTM and CDR2 is ANQGSEA. J was trimmed by 10 bases and V by 7 bases; bases with no gene match: 16. CDR3 DNA sequence: TGCAGCGCCCGAAGGAATCTAGCGGGAGCGGGGGAGCAGTTCTTC. Protein product: CSARRNLAGAGEQFF.

This clonotype was observed a handful of times. The chain has TRBV27 and TRBJ2-3; 11 bases are a match to TRBD2. The CDR3 has 16 residues. Germline V gene data show CDR1 as MNHEY and CDR2 as SMNVEV (reference sequence). V lost 3 bases, J lost 5 bases, and 7 bases stayed unmatched. The CDR3 reads CASSFLSGRALDTQYF. The CDR3 nucleotides are TGTGCCAGCAGTTTCCTTAGCGGGAGGGCCCTAGATACGCAGTATTTT.

This clonotype was recorded at least ten times. The rearrangement links TRBV20-1 to TRBJ2-7, with 9 nucleotides matching TRBD1. The CDR3 is made up of 12 amino acids. V shed 2 bases, J shed 6 bases, and the junction held 2 bases outside the gene matches. Looked up from germline, CDR1 is DFQATT and CDR2 is SNEGSKA (reference sequence). The CDR3 sequence is CSARQTGGEQYF. The DNA of the CDR3 is TGCAGTGCTAGACAGACAGGGGGCGAGCAGTACTTC.

In this sample, this clonotype turned up many times. This chain connects TRBV11-1 to TRBJ2-1; D gene uncertain. Between the trimmed V and J ends, which lost 3 bases and 2 bases, there was a span of 23 bases. Germline CDR1 SGHAT, CDR2 FQDESV (reference sequence). CDR3 length: 19 residues. The CDR3 reads CASSFGGLGFQGTYNEQFF. CDR3 nucleotides: TGTGCCAGCAGCTTTGGTGGGCTTGGGTTCCAAGGGACCTACAATGAGCAGTTCTTC. Full variable domain (missing parts from reference TRBV11-1 and TRBJ2-1): EAEVAQSPRYKITEKSQAVAFWCDPISGHATLYWYRQILGQGPELLVQFQDESVVDDSQLPKDRFSAERLKGVDSTLKIQPAELGDSAMYLCASSFGGLGFQGTYNEQFFGPGTRLTVL.